This TCR beta chain derives from a study of blood T cells in healthy people across ages. Study-wide results and limits: Among T cells, TCR beta diversity per million cells dropped roughly linearly as age rose.

Donors were systemically healthy Caucasian individuals from Russia aged about 6 to 90 years. This clonotype was observed many times. Its antigen is not known. The ends lost 5 bases at V and 1 base at J; junction bases unmatched: 8. The CDR3 is made up of 15 amino acids. Alongside a J-beta primer mix, a sample-barcoded 5' primer served in a second PCR lasting roughly 6 to 11 cycles. A template-switch adaptor containing 12 random nucleotides labeled each cDNA molecule. TCRdb re-analysed the 5' RACE reads in MiXCR, keeping a single row per CDR3 protein. The repertoire includes hundreds of thousands of distinct CDR3 sequences, approximately 30% of them detected once, and 15% sits in the top ten.

The receptor was derived from a woman of 80 years or more in good health. The chain couples TRBV12-3 or TRBV12-4 to TRBJ2-7; 7 bases map to TRBD1. Sequenced input: blood. The DNA of the CDR3 is TGTGCCAGCAGTAAACCCGGGACAGAGTCCTACGAGCAGTACTTC. This sequence encodes CASSKPGTESYEQYF.